Listed here are 4 T cell receptor beta chains from one sample, sequenced in a study of T cells in Graves' hyperthyroidism and ophthalmopathy. Amplified regions were TCR beta CDR3 sequences from RNA transcripts. An initial round of RT-PCR targeting the TCR CDR3 relied on the HTBI primer set. TCRdb recomputed calls from the multiplex PCR reads with MiXCR, one row per CDR3 protein. The sample includes roughly 100,000 distinct CDR3 sequences, around 40% of them seen just once. What was sequenced was peripheral blood or thyroid tissue (not recorded which). These receptors came from a woman aged 30 to 39 with Graves' hyperthyroidism.

This chain connects TRBV7-6 to TRBJ1-3, with TRBD1 matching over 9 bases. CDR3 length: 14 amino acids. Germline CDR1 is SGHVS and CDR2 is FNYEAQ. The ends lost 5 bases at V and 7 bases at J; junction bases unmatched: 6. The CDR3: CASSTRTGENTIYF. CDR3 nucleotide sequence: TGTGCCAGCAGCACTCGGACAGGGGAGAACACCATATATTTT.

Comment on this clonotype: This may stem from a read error, because a much larger clone lies one nucleotide away. The J gene is TRBJ2-2, the V gene TRBV4-1; a possible D gene is TRBD2 (5 bases). The CDR3 loop spans 14 amino acids. Germline V gene lookup returns CDR1 MGHRA and CDR2 YSYEKL. The CDR3 DNA is TGTGCCAGCAGCCAAGGAAGCGGTAACGGGGAGCTGTTTTTT. Amino acid sequence: CASSQGSGNGELFF.

The table lists this clonotype with many counts. The chain couples TRBV2 to TRBJ1-1, with 7 bases matching TRBD1. The length of the CDR3 is 13 residues. The V gene end was trimmed by 6 bases and the J gene end by 4 bases; junction bases not matched to a gene: 5. Per the germline V gene, CDR1 is SNHLY and CDR2 is FYNNEI. The CDR3 is CASRQAGGTEAFF. In DNA form, the CDR3 reads TGTGCCAGCAGGCAGGCAGGGGGCACTGAAGCTTTCTTT.

This rearrangement joins TRBV6-5 to TRBJ2-5, with D possibly TRBD2 on 7 matching bases. CDR3 length: 15 residues. V lost 5 bases and J 7 bases, leaving 20 bases between the germline ends. Germline lookup yields CDR1 MNHEY and CDR2 SVGAGI. The CDR3 spells CASSPEAGRGGTQYF. In DNA, the CDR3 is TGTGCCAGCAGTCCCGAGGCGGGAAGGGGGGGGACCCAGTACTTC.